The T cell receptor (beta chain) under discussion was sequenced for a study of identical twins. TCRdb reanalysed the 5' RACE reads using MiXCR and keeps one entry per CDR3 protein. The sample lists under 400,000 distinct CDR3 sequences, around 9.7% occurring once. CDR1 and CDR2 (germline): SGHVS, FQNEAQ. Trimming cost V 3 bases and J 6 bases, with 14 bases left between them. This CDR3 is built from 15 residues. There are many counts of this clonotype. The chain has TRBV7-8 and TRBJ2-2; perhaps TRBD2 as D (5 bases). The sample taken for sequencing was naive T cells sorted from blood. The origin of this receptor is a woman aged 50 to 60 in good health. The CDR3: CASSFLSGVAGELFF. The CDR3 DNA reads TGTGCCAGCAGCTTTCTCAGCGGCGTAGCCGGGGAGCTGTTTTTT.